A single T cell receptor beta chain is shown here with its context. No antigen is known for it. This entry comes from a study of regulatory T cells in long-lasting Graves disease. Whole-study context: Graves' patients with a new diagnosis had received antithyroid drugs under 3 months.

The time point was: newly diagnosed GD, antithyroid drugs for less than 3 months. Scientists built the TCR library using RNA that was extracted from PBMCs. Germline CDR1 MDHEN, CDR2 SYDVKM. CDR3 length: 14 residues. The V end lost 2 bases, the J end lost 3 bases, and 10 bases lay between the germline ends. Both iRepertoire HTBI primers and Arm-PCR of CDR3 regions were used to build the TCR beta libraries. TCRdb reprocessed the multiplex PCR reads via MiXCR and lists one record per CDR3 protein. The repertoire has more than 450,000 distinct CDR3 sequences, about 16% of them found once; the top ten carry 12%. Overall study findings and caveats: Patients with persistent disease showed a bias toward TRBV28, TRBJ1-2 and TRBJ2-5.

These data also formed part of another study, on T cells in Graves' hyperthyroidism and ophthalmopathy. That study reports: Those with hyperthyroidism were 18 to 65 years old, newly diagnosed, and ill for under 2 months. Patients having uncontrolled infection, another autoimmune disease, pregnancy or lactation were not included.

The source is a man aged 35-49 years with Graves disease. V is TRBV28 and J is TRBJ1-2; perhaps TRBD1 as D (5 bases). Here the sequenced sample was peripheral blood mononuclear cells (PBMCs), taken at new diagnosis, from a patient treated with antithyroid drugs. CDR3 region: CASSLPATDYGYTF. CDR3 sequence (DNA): TGTGCCAGCAGTTTACCAGCGACAGACTATGGCTACACCTTC.